This record concerns one T cell receptor (beta chain) sequence. V lost 6 bases, J lost 3 bases, and 6 bases lay in between. The germline V gene encodes CDR1 DFQATT and CDR2 SNEGSKA (reference sequence). This CDR3 is built from 10 residues. The age range of participants was 18 to 89 years, with residence in about 25 US areas. This sample was included in a study of blood T cell repertoires in COVID-19. Background on the study: Two negative PCRs, clearance, or symptom resolution had been documented for recovered Cohort 3 donors. From T cells, B-cell-depleted T cells, or PBMCs came the material, which was cDNA or gDNA.

In the original analysis: Estimation of nucleated cell counts relied on the amplification of reference gene primers. Assay: immunoSEQ multiplex PCR; the TCRdb copy retains only in-frame clones and omits some. V and J calls and clone size are those listed in that table; D and trimming were worked out from the DNA. This sample yields around 290,000 clones, of which around nine tenths are seen a single time; 2% to 2.5% belongs to the top ten. This sequence was found in a woman aged 60-75 years in a cohort exposed to, infected with or recovered from COVID-19 (not recorded which). The chain uses TRBV20-1 and TRBJ2-7; D gene ambiguous. The sample was PBMCs or T cells enriched from blood (not recorded which). This chain's CDR3 is CSAAHYEQYF. CDR3 coding DNA: TGCAGTGCGGCTCACTACGAGCAGTACTTC.